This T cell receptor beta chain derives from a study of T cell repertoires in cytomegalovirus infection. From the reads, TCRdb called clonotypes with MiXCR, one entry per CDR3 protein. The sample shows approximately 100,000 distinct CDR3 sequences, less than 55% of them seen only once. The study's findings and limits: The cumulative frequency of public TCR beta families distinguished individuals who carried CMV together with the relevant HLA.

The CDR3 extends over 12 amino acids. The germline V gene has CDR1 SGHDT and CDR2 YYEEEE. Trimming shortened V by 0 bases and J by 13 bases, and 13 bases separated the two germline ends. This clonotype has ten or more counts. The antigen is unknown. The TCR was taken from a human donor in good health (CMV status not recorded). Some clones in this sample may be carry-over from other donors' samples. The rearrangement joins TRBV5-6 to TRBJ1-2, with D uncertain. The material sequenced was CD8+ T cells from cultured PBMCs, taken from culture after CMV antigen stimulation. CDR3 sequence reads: CASSLVGSSGTF. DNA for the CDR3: TGTGCCAGCAGCTTGGTTGGGTCCTCGGGCACCTTC. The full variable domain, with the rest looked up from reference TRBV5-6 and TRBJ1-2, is DAGVTQSPTHLIKTRGQQVTLRCSPKSGHDTVSWYQQALGQGPQFIFQYYEEEERQRGNFPDRFSGHQFPNYSSELNVNALLLGDSALYLCASSLVGSSGTFGSGTRLTVV.